This note documents a single T cell receptor beta chain sequence. Antigen unknown. The germline V and J ends were trimmed by 1 base and 4 bases, with 12 bases remaining between them. CDR3 length: 15 residues. Germline loops: CDR1 SGHKS, CDR2 YYEKEE (reference sequence). The record originates from a study of T cell clones after liver transplantation. Study details: Post-transplant blood was tracked for graft-donor-reactive T cell clones identified in a pre-transplant mixed lymphocyte reaction. Three of the eight recipients were HCV-positive; the rest had non-autoimmune, non-viral transplant indications. The study, taken as a whole, reports: Donor-reactive sequences fell more than third party-reactive ones, suggesting partial deletion.

TCRdb's copy holds only in-frame clones and misses some; the assay was immunoSEQ multiplex PCR. The table shows just over 80,000 clones, with roughly four fifths occurring only once. Unstimulated PBMCs were sorted into CD3+CD4+ and CD3+CD8+ populations. The sequence was collected from a human patient who received a liver transplant. Certain T cells may be donor cells from the graft. The chain has TRBV5-5 and TRBJ1-5; D might be TRBD1 (6 bases). Sample: CD4+ T cells from blood, taken almost 47 months after liver transplant. CDR3 sequence (DNA): TGTGCCAGCAGCTTGTTCGGGGGCCCTAATCAGCCCCAGCATTTT. Translated, it gives CASSLFGGPNQPQHF.